A single sample gave rise to the 9 T cell receptor beta chains below, sequenced in a study of a mutant IDH1 vaccine in newly diagnosed glioma. Generated by immunoSEQ multiplex PCR, the TCRdb table keeps only in-frame clones and is missing some. Here the sample spans 52,000 or so clones, roughly 82% being singletons. Time point noted: week 5, during vaccination. Alongside topical imiquimod, each dose of vaccine comprised 300 ug of mutant IDH1 20-mer peptide. Their recognized antigens are unknown. The material sequenced was PBMCs, taken from a glioma patient whose treatment included an IDH1 peptide vaccine. The receptor source for this set is a woman aged 18-29 years with glioma. Some clones in this sample may be carry-over from other donors' samples.

The rearrangement joins TRBV30 to TRBJ1-4; 7 bases map to TRBD1. V shed 2 bases, J shed 0 bases, and the junction held 3 bases outside the gene matches. The germline CDR1 and CDR2 sequences are GTSNPN and SVGIG (reference sequence). The CDR3 has 15 amino acids. DNA of the CDR3: TGTGCCTGGAGTACCGGACAGGCAACTAATGAAAAACTGTTTTTT. This encodes CAWSTGQATNEKLFF.

The gene calls are TRBV29-1 and TRBJ1-2; TRBD1 is a possible D gene (6 bases). Trimming left V 3 bases short and J 7 bases short, with 12 bases between. This CDR3 contains 12 residues. CDR1 and CDR2 from the germline V gene are SQVTM and ANQGSEA. For the CDR3, the DNA is TGCAGCGTTGAGTCGGGGGCTGCTGGCTACACCTTC. It yields the protein CSVESGAAGYTF.

The chain carries TRBV30 and TRBJ2-3; 11 nucleotides agree with TRBD2. This CDR3 has 13 residues. The germline gives CDR1 GTSNPN, CDR2 SVGIG (reference sequence). V gave up 3 bases and J gave up 4 bases; unmatched junction bases: 0. For the CDR3, the DNA is TGTGCCTGGAGACTAGCGGGAGCAGATACGCAGTATTTT. Translated: CAWRLAGADTQYF.

This chain links TRBV5-4 with TRBJ1-1, with a possible D match to TRBD1 (5 bases). CDR1 and CDR2 (germline): SGHNT, YYREEE (reference sequence). V was cut by 0 bases and J by 3 bases, with 9 bases left in between. The CDR3 spans 14 residues. The CDR3 here is CASSLGRGDTEAFF. The DNA for the CDR3 is TGTGCCAGCAGCTTGGGGCGGGGGGACACTGAAGCTTTCTTT.

The V and J genes are TRBV5-1 and TRBJ2-7; TRBD1 might be the D (6 bases). The CDR3 is 14 residues long. Germline V gene data show CDR1 as SGHRS and CDR2 as YFSETQ. The V end was cut by 3 bases, the J end by 5 bases, with 15 bases between. CDR3 in amino acids: CASSWGHASDEQYF. In DNA, the CDR3 is TGCGCCAGCAGCTGGGGACACGCCTCGGACGAGCAGTACTTC. The full variable domain, its missing parts supplied by reference TRBV5-1 and TRBJ2-7, is KAGVTQTPRYLIKTRGQQVTLSCSPISGHRSVSWYQQTPGQGLQFLFEYFSETQRNKGNFPGRFSGRQFSNSRSEMNVSTLELGDSALYLCASSWGHASDEQYFGPGTRLTVT.

The chain is built from TRBV12-1 and TRBJ1-3. TRBV12-1 is a pseudogene segment. The CDR3 extends over 13 amino acids. The CDR3 bases are TGTGCCAGCAGCTCCCTCTCTGGAAACACCATATATTTT. The encoded protein is CASSSLSGNTIYF.

The rearrangement joins TRBV7-8 to TRBJ2-7; TRBD1 agrees at 9 bases. The CDR3 covers 16 residues. J gave up 3 bases and V 5 bases, and 11 bases lay outside the gene matches. Germline values: CDR1 SGHVS, CDR2 FQNEAQ. In nucleotides, the CDR3 is TGTGCCAGCAGCCACCGGGACAGGGCAGGTAGCTACGAGCAGTACTTC. Protein product: CASSHRDRAGSYEQYF.

V usage is TRBV7-9 and J usage is TRBJ1-1; a weak D match, TRBD1 (5 bases). Germline assignment: CDR1 SEHNR and CDR2 FQNEAQ (reference sequence). V was pared by 7 bases and J by 1 base, with 10 bases between. This CDR3 has 13 residues. This chain's CDR3 is CASIGTGNTEAFF. The CDR3 DNA is TGTGCCAGCATCGGGACCGGGAACACTGAAGCTTTCTTT.

This clone has only one observation. This chain links TRBV19 with TRBJ1-3; possibly TRBD1 for D (5 bases). Germline CDR1 is LNHDA and CDR2 is SQIVND (reference sequence). The CDR3 runs 15 residues. V was trimmed by 5 bases and J by 0 bases, leaving 11 bases between them. The CDR3 loop reads CASSPGRLSGNTIYF. The DNA of the CDR3 is TGTGCCAGTAGTCCGGGACGGCTCTCTGGAAACACCATATATTTT.